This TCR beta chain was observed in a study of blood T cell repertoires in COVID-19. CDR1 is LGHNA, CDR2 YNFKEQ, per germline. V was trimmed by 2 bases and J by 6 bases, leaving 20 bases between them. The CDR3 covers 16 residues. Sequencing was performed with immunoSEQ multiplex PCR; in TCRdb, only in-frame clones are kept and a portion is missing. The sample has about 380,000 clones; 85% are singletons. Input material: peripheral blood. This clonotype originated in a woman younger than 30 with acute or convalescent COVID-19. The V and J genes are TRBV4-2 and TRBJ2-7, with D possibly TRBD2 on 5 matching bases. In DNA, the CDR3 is TGTGCCAGCAGCCAAACCACCCGGGGTAGTTTAGGCGAGCAGTACTTC. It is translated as CASSQTTRGSLGEQYF.